The rows below give T cell receptor beta chains drawn from one sample of a study of cytomegalovirus exposure and HLA in healthy donors. Assay: immunoSEQ multiplex PCR; the TCRdb copy retains only in-frame clones and omits some. This sample has about 150,000 clones, with approximately 68% found just once. The sample comprised PBMCs. The receptors here all came from a man in his forties or fifties in good health and CMV-seronegative. CDR3s include the opening cysteine and the closing phenylalanine or tryptophan. A D gene is named only where the DNA matches it firmly. Some rows have no size entry. The others give once, few or many, or a class for an expanded clone.

clone size: NA; J gene: TRBJ1-2; D gene: TRBD1; V gene: TRBV10-3; CDR3 protein: CAISEFRDRGLNGYTF; CDR3 DNA: TGTGCCATCAGTGAGTTCCGGGACAGGGGGCTTAATGGCTACACCTTC
clone size: NA; J gene: TRBJ2-1; D gene: TRBD2; V gene: TRBV19; CDR3 protein: CASNKGGLAYNEQFF; CDR3 DNA: TGTGCCAGTAATAAAGGTGGACTAGCCTACAATGAGCAGTTCTTC
clone size: NA; J gene: TRBJ2-5; D gene: NA; V gene: TRBV7-2; CDR3 protein: CASSLKLRGETQYF; CDR3 DNA: TGTGCCAGCAGCTTAAAGCTTCGGGGGGAGACCCAGTACTTC
clone size: NA; J gene: TRBJ2-5; D gene: NA; V gene: TRBV28; CDR3 protein: CASSFGGSQETQYF; CDR3 DNA: TGTGCCAGCAGTTTTGGGGGCAGCCAAGAGACCCAGTACTTC
clone size: few; J gene: TRBJ2-5; D gene: NA; V gene: TRBV10-3; CDR3 protein: CAISQGPGKGETQYF; CDR3 DNA: TGTGCCATCAGTCAGGGCCCCGGAAAGGGAGAGACCCAGTACTTC
clone size: NA; J gene: TRBJ1-1; D gene: NA; V gene: TRBV14; CDR3 protein: CASSQGSGGYTEAFF; CDR3 DNA: TGTGCCAGCAGCCAAGGATCTGGGGGCTACACTGAAGCTTTCTTT
clone size: NA; J gene: TRBJ2-1; D gene: TRBD2; V gene: TRBV7-9; CDR3 protein: CASSLDFSGRDNEQFF; CDR3 DNA: TGTGCCAGCAGCTTAGACTTCAGCGGGAGGGACAATGAGCAGTTCTTC
clone size: NA; J gene: TRBJ2-1; D gene: NA; V gene: TRBV9; CDR3 protein: CASSVDLDKYNEQFF; CDR3 DNA: TGTGCCAGCAGCGTAGATCTGGACAAGTACAATGAGCAGTTCTTC
clone size: NA; J gene: TRBJ2-1; D gene: TRBD2; V gene: TRBV7-8; CDR3 protein: CASSMSGRASYNEQFF; CDR3 DNA: TGTGCCAGCAGCATGAGCGGGAGGGCCTCCTACAATGAGCAGTTCTTC
clone size: NA; J gene: TRBJ1-1; D gene: TRBD1; V gene: TRBV7-9; CDR3 protein: CASSLTTGMNTEAFF; CDR3 DNA: TGTGCCAGCAGCTTGACGACAGGGATGAACACTGAAGCTTTCTTT
clone size: NA; J gene: TRBJ1-5; D gene: TRBD1; V gene: TRBV19; CDR3 protein: CASSIGPLRQGRYQPQHF; CDR3 DNA: TGTGCCAGTAGTATAGGCCCCCTTCGACAGGGCCGGTATCAGCCCCAGCATTTT
clone size: few; J gene: TRBJ2-7; D gene: TRBD1; V gene: TRBV6-5; CDR3 protein: CASSYSTGTYYEQYF; CDR3 DNA: TGTGCCAGCAGTTACTCGACAGGGACCTACTACGAGCAGTACTTC
clone size: few; J gene: TRBJ2-7; D gene: TRBD1; V gene: TRBV5-8; CDR3 protein: CASSSTPGQASYEQYF; CDR3 DNA: TGTGCCAGCAGCTCAACCCCGGGACAGGCCTCCTACGAGCAGTACTTC
clone size: once; J gene: TRBJ1-5; D gene: NA; V gene: TRBV28; CDR3 protein: CASSPALGNQPQHF; CDR3 DNA: TGTGCCAGCAGTCCAGCGCTGGGCAATCAGCCCCAGCATTTT
clone size: NA; J gene: TRBJ2-3; D gene: TRBD2; V gene: TRBV5-1; CDR3 protein: CASSSLAGGTDTQYF; CDR3 DNA: TGCGCCAGCAGCTCGTTAGCGGGGGGCACAGATACGCAGTATTTT
clone size: NA; J gene: TRBJ2-5; D gene: NA; V gene: TRBV5-1; CDR3 protein: CASSFLGDPGTQYF; CDR3 DNA: TGCGCCAGCAGCTTCCTAGGGGATCCCGGGACCCAGTACTTC
clone size: NA; J gene: TRBJ2-7; D gene: TRBD2; V gene: TRBV10-3; CDR3 protein: CAISEAVVAGSYEQYF; CDR3 DNA: TGTGCCATCAGTGAGGCGGTGGTAGCGGGGTCCTACGAGCAGTACTTC
clone size: NA; J gene: TRBJ2-1; D gene: NA; V gene: TRBV5-1; CDR3 protein: CASSWELARSSYNEQFF; CDR3 DNA: TGCGCCAGCAGCTGGGAACTAGCCCGGAGCTCCTACAATGAGCAGTTCTTC